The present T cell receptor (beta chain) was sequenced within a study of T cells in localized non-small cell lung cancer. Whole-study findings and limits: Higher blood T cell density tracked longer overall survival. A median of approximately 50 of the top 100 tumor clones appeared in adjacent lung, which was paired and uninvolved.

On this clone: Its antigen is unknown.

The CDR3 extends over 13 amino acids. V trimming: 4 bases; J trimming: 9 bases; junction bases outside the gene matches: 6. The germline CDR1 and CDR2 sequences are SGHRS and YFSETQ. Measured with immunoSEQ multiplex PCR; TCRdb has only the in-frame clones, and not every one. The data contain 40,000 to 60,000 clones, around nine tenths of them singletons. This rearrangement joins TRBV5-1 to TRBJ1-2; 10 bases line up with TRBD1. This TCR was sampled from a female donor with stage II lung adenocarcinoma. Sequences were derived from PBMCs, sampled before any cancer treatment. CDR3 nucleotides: TGCGCCAGCAGCCCGGGACAGGGGATTCGCTACACCTTC. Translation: CASSPGQGIRYTF.